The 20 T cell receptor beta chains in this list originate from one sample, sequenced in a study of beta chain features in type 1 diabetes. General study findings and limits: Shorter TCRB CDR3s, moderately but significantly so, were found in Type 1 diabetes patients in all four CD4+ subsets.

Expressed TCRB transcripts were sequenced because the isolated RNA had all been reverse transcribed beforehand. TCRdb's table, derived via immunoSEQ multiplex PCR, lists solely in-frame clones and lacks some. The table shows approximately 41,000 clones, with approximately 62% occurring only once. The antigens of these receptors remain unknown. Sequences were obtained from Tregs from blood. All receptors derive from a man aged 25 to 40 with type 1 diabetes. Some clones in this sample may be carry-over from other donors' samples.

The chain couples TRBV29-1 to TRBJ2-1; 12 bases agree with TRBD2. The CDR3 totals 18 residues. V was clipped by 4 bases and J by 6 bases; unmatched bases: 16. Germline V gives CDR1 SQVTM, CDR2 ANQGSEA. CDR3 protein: CSVVGLAGGLHILNEQFF. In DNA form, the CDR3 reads TGCAGCGTTGTGGGTCTAGCGGGGGGGCTCCACATTCTCAATGAGCAGTTCTTC.

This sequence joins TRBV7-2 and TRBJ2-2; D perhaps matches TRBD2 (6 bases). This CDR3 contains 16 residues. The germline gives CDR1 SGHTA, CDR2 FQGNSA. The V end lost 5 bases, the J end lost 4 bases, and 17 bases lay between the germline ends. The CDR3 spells CASSPRTNQGTGELFF. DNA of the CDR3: TGTGCCAGCAGCCCGAGGACTAACCAGGGCACCGGGGAGCTGTTTTTT.

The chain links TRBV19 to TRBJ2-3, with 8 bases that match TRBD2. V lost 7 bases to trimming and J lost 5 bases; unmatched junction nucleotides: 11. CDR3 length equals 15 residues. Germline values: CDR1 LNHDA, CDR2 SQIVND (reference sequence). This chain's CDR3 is CASTRSGAPQDTQYF. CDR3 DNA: TGTGCCAGTACCCGTAGCGGGGCCCCCCAAGATACGCAGTATTTT. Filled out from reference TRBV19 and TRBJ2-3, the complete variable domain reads DGGITQSPKYLFRKEGQNVTLSCEQNLNHDAMYWYRQDPGQGLRLIYYSQIVNDFQKGDIAEGYSVSREKKESFPLTVTSAQKNPTAFYLCASTRSGAPQDTQYFGPGTRLTVL.

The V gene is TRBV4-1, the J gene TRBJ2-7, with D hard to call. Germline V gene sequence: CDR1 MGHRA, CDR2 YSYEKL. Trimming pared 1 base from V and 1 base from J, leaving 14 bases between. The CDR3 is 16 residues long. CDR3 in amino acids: CASSQGVGALSYEQYF. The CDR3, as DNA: TGCGCCAGCAGCCAAGGGGTTGGAGCCCTTTCCTACGAGCAGTACTTC.

This CDR3 is CASSLRGRGEQFF. The CDR3 DNA reads as TGTGCCAGCAGCCTCCGCGGGCGTGGTGAGCAGTTCTTC. The chain recombines TRBV7-6 with TRBJ2-1; possibly TRBD2 for D (5 bases). The germline gives CDR1 SGHVS, CDR2 FNYEAQ. Deletions cut 5 bases from V and 9 bases from J, with 14 bases between. The CDR3 sequence is 13 residues long.

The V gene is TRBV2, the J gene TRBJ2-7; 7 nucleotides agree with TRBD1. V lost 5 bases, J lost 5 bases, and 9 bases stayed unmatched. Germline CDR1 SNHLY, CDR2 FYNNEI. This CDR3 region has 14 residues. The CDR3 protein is CASSPLTGTDEQYF. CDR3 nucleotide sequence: TGTGCCAGCAGTCCCTTGACAGGGACGGACGAGCAGTACTTC.

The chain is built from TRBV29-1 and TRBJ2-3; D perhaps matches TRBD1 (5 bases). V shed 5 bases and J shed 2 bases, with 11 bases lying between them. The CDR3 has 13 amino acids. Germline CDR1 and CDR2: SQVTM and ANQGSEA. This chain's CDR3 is CSVIQENTDTQYF. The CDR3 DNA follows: TGCAGCGTTATACAGGAGAACACAGATACGCAGTATTTT.

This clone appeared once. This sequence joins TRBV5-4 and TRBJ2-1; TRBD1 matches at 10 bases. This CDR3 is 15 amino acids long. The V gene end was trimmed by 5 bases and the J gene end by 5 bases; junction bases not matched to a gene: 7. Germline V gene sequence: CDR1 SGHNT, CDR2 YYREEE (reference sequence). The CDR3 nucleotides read TGTGCCAGCAGTCTTAGGGGGACAGGGGACAATGAGCAGTTCTTC. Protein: CASSLRGTGDNEQFF.

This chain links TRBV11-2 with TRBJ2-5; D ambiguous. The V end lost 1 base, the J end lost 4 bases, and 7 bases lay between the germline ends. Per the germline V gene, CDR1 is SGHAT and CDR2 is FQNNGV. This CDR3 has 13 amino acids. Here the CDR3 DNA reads TGTGCCAGCAGCTTAGGGGCCCGAGAGACCCAGTACTTC. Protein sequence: CASSLGARETQYF.

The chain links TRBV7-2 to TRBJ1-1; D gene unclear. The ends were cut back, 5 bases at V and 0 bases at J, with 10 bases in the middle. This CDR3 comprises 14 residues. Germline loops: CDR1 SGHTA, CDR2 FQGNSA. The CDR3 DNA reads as TGTGCCAGCAGCGTGGCTGTTGTGAACACTGAAGCTTTCTTT. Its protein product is CASSVAVVNTEAFF.

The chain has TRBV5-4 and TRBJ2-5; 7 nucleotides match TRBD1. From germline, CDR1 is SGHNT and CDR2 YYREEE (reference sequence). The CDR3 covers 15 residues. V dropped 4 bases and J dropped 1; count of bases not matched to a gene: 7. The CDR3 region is CASSPGTDSQETQYF. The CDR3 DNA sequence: TGTGCCAGCAGCCCCGGGACAGACAGCCAAGAGACCCAGTACTTC.

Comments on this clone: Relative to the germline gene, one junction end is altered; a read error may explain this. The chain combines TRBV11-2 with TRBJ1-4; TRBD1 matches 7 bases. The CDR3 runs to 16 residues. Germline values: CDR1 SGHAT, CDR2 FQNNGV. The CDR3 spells CASSQFRGGLNEKLSF. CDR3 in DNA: TGTGCCAGCAGCCAGTTTCGAGGGGGCCTTAATGAAAAACTGTCTTTT.

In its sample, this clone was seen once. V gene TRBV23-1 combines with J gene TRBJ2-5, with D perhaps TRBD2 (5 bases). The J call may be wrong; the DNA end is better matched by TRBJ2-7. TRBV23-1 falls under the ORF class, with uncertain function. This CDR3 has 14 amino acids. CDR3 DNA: TGCGCCAGCACTCACGGACTTCCGTCTTACGAGCAGTACTTC. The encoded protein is CASTHGLPSYEQYF.

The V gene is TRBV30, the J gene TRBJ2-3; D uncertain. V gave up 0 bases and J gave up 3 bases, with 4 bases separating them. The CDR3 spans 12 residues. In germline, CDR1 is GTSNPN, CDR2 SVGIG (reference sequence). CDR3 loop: CAWSVLTDTQYF. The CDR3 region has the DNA TGTGCCTGGAGTGTCCTGACAGATACGCAGTATTTT.

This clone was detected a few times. The CDR3 region has the DNA TGTGCCAGCAGCTCTACAGGGGGCGTTGAAAAACTGTTTTTT. Protein sequence: CASSSTGGVEKLFF. V usage is TRBV7-2 and J usage is TRBJ1-4; 9 nucleotides agree with TRBD1. With 4 bases clipped from V and 7 bases from J, the junction kept 4 bases outside the gene matches. The length of the CDR3 is 14 residues. Germline values: CDR1 SGHTA, CDR2 FQGNSA.

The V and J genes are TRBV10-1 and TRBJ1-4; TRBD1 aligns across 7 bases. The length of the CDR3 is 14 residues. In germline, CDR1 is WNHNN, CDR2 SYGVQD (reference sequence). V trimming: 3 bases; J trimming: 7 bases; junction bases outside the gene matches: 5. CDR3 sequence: CASSEGGAGEKLFF. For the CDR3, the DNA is TGCGCCAGCAGTGAAGGGGGCGCGGGTGAAAAACTGTTTTTT.

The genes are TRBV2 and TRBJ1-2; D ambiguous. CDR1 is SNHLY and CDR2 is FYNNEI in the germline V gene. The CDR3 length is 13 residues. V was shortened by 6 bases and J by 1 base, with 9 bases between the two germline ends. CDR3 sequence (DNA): TGTGCCAGCAGGAGGGAGCTTAACTATGGCTACACCTTC. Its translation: CASRRELNYGYTF.

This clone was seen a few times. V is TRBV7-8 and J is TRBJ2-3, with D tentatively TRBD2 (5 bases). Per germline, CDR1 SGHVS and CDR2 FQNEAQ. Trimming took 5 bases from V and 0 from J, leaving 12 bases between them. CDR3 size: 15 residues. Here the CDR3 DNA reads TGTGCCAGCAGCAAGGACTGGACGAGCACAGATACGCAGTATTTT. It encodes CASSKDWTSTDTQYF.

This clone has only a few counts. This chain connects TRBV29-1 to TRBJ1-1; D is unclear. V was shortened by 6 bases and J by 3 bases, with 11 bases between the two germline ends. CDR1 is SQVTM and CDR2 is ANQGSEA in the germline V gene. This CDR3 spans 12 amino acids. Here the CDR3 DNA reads TGCAGCGTCAGCGGCTTCGACACTGAAGCTTTCTTT. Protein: CSVSGFDTEAFF.

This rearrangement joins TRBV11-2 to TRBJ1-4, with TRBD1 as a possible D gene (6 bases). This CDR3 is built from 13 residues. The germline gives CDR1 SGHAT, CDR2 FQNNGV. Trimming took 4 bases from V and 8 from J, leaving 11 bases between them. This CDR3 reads CASSYGQFEKLFF. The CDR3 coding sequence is TGTGCCAGCAGCTATGGACAGTTCGAAAAACTGTTTTTT.